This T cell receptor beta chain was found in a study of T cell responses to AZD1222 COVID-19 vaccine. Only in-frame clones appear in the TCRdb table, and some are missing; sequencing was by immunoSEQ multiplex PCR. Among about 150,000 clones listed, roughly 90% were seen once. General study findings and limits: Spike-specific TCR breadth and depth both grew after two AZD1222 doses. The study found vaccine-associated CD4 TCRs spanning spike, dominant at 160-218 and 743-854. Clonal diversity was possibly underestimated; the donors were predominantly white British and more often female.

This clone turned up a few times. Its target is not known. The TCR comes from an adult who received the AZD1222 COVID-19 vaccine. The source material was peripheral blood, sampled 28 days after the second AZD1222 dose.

CDR3 residues: CASSLDPVAGSYNEQFF. CDR3 DNA: TGTGCCAGCAGCTTAGATCCAGTGGCGGGCTCCTACAATGAGCAGTTCTTC. The rearrangement uses TRBV11-3 and TRBJ2-1, with D perhaps TRBD2 (5 bases). Germline CDR1 is SGHNT and CDR2 is YENEEA. The CDR3 is 17 amino acids. Trimming removed 0 bases from V and 0 bases from J, with 12 bases in between.